The sample holds one count of the clone carrying this TCR beta chain. The sample is drawn from a study of blood T cell repertoires in COVID-19. Whole-study context: From T cells, B-cell-depleted T cells, or PBMCs came the material, which was cDNA or gDNA.

Living in 24 US areas, the participants were between about 18 and 90 years of age. Donors in Cohort 3 who had recovered were those with two negative PCRs, healthcare professional clearance, or resolution of their symptoms. Under the authors' procedure: For nucleated cells, counts were estimated from reference gene primer amplification. Here immunoSEQ multiplex PCR was the method, and the copy in TCRdb shows in-frame clones only, minus some. The V and J calls and clone size were taken over from that table, and D and trimming were inferred from the DNA. This sample carries around 300,000 clones, approximately 90% of them seen once, and the ten largest clones take around 2%. CDR3 length: 14 residues. Per germline, CDR1 MNHEY and CDR2 SVGAGI. J gave up 7 bases and V 8 bases, and 6 bases lay outside the gene matches.

Sequenced input: PBMCs or T cells enriched from blood (not recorded which). The chain uses TRBV6-5 and TRBJ1-6, with 9 nucleotides matching TRBD1. The receptor comes from a woman in her late teens or twenties who had recovered from COVID-19. The CDR3 nucleotides read TGTGCCAGCGAGAGGGACAGGGCCAATTCACCCCTCCACTTT. Translation: CASERDRANSPLHF.